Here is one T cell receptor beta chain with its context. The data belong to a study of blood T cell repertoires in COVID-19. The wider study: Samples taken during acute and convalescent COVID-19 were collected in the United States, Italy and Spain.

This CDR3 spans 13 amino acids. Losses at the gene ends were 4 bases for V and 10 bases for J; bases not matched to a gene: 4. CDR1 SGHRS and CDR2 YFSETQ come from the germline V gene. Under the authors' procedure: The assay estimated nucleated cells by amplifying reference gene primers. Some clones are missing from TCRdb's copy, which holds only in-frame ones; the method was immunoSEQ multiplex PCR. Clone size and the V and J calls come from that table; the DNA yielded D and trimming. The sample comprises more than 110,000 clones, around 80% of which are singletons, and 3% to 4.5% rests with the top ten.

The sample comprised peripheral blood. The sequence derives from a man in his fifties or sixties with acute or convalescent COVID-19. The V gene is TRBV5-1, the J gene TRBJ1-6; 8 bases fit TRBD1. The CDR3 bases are TGCGCCAGCAGCCGGGGACAGGTATCACCCCTCCACTTT. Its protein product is CASSRGQVSPLHF.